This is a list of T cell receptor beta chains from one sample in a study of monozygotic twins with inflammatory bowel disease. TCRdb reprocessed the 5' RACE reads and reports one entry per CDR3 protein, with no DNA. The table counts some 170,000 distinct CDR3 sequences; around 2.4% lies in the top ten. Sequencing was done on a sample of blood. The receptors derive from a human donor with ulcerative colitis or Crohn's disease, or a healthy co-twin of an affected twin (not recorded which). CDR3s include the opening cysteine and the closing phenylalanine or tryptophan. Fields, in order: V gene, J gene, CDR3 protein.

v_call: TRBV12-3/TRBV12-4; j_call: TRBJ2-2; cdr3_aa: CASSVSTGGAGELFF
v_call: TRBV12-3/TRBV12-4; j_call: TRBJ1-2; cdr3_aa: CASSYSGENGYTF
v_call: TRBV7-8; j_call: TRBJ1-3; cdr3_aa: CASSFSEGNTIYF
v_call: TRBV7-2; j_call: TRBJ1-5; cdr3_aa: CASSLEGTHYSNQPQHF
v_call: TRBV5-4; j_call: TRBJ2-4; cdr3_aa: CASSRAGAKNIQYF
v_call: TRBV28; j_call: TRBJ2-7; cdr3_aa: CASSGFSTRSYEQYF
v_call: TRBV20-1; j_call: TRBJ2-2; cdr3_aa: CSARDVTLTGELFF
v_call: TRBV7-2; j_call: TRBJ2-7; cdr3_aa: CASSLGLGSSYEQYF
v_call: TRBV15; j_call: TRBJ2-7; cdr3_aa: CATGAGLYSYEQYF
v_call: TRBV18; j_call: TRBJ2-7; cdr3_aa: CASSLQLGEQYF
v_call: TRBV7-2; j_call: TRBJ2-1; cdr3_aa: CASSLTRVNNEQFF
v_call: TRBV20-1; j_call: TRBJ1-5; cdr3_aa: CSARALIRAPGRNQPQHF
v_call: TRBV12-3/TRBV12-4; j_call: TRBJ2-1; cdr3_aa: CASVKNLGEQFF
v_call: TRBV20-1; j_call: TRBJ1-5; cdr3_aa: CSAETVLGNQPQHF
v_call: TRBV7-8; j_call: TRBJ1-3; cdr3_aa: CASSLDRPLISSGNTIYF
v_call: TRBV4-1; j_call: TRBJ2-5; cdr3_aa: CASSQDRRGAETQYF
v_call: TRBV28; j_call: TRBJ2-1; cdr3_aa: CASRNVGNEQFF
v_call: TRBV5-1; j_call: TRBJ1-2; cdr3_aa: CASSLAAIPNYGYTF
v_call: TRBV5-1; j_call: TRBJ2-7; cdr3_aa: CASSEALDRLYEQYF
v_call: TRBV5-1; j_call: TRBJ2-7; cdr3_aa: CASSLGGPYEQYF
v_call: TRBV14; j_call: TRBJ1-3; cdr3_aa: CASSQGRNSGNTIYF
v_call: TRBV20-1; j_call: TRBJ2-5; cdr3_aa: CSARDSGMAAQYF
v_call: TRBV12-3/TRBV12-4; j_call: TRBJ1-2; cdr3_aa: CASRPGQGDGGYTF
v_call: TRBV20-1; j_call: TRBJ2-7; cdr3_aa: CSAEAGDSPYEQYF
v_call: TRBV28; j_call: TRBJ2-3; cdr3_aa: CASSFGGGEPDTQYF
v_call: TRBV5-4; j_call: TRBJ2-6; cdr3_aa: CASSRGTRSTGANVLTF
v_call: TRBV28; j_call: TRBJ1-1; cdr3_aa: CASNIPRYRTEAFF
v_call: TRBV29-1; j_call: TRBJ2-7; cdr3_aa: CSVPGAGPAEQYF
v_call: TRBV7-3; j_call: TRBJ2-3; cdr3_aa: CASKGPASTDTQYF
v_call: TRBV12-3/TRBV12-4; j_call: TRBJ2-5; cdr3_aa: CASSLTGDQETQYF
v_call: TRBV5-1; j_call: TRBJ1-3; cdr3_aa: CASSLRYRASGNTIYF
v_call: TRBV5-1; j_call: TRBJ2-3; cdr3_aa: CASSFPATDTQYF
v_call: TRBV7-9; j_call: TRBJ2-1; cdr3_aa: CASSLERIVNEQFF
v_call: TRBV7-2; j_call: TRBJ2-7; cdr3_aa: CASSDDTDLYEQYF
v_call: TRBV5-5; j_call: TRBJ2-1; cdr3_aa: CASTVGMDEQFF
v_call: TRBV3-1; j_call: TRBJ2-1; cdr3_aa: CASSQDSGSSYNEQFF
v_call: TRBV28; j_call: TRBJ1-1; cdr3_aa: CASSFGPKNTEAFF
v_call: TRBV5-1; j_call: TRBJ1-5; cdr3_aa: CASSLGGGSNQPQHF
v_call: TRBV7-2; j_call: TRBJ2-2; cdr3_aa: CASSLPGTGELFF
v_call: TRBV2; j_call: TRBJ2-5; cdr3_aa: CASSGQGKETQYF
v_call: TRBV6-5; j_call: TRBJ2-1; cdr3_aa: CASRRRVVASYNEQFF
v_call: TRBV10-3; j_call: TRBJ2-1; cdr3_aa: CAISEDGLAGVNEQFF
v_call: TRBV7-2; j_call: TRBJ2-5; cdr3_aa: CASSSKIRETQYF
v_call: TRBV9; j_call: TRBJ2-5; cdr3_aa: CASSTEGQGSETQYF
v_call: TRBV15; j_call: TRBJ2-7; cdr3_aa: CATSKPPGQGSYEQYF
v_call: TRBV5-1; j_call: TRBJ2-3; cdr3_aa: CASSPAVSLSTDTQYF
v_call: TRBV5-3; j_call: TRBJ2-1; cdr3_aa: CARTTSSGTSGPCNEQFF
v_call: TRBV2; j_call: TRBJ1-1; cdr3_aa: CASSARGLGTEAFF
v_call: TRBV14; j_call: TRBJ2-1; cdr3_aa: CASSQALRGGDEQFF
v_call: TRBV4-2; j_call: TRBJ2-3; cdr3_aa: CASSQEKGREGDTQYF
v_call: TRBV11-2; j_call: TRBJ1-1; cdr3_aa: CASSFGSEDEAFF
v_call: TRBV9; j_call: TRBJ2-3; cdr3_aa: CASSMGHAGDTQYF
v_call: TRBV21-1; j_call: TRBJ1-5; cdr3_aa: CASSNYLPQGALQPQHF
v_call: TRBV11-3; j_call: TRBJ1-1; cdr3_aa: CASSLGRGKLDSEAFF